Presented here are 27 T cell receptor beta chains from one specimen sequenced in a study of blood T cell repertoires in COVID-19. Using immunoSEQ multiplex PCR, the repertoire was profiled, and TCRdb retains in-frame clones only, with some absent. The sample has around 300,000 clones; over 75% are singletons. Material: PBMCs or T cells enriched from blood (not recorded which). The origin of the receptors is a man between 25 and 39 years old who had recovered from COVID-19.

The gene calls are TRBV18 and TRBJ2-5; 7 bases match TRBD1. Germline CDR1 reads KGHSH; CDR2 reads LQKENI. This CDR3 comprises 15 residues. Trimming removed 3 bases from V and 1 base from J; junction bases left unmatched: 5. CDR3 sequence reads: CASSPVRDSQETQYF. The DNA of the CDR3 is TGTGCCAGCTCACCGGTCCGGGACAGCCAAGAGACCCAGTACTTC.

The V call is TRBV13, the J call TRBJ1-6; possibly TRBD1 for D (6 bases). The CDR3 sequence is 17 residues long. Germline CDR1 is PRHDT and CDR2 is FYEKMQ (reference sequence). The V end was cut by 0 bases, the J end by 6 bases, with 15 bases between. This chain's CDR3 is CASSLGQGMRVNSPLHF. The CDR3 nucleotides read TGTGCCAGCAGCTTAGGGCAGGGGATGAGGGTTAATTCACCCCTCCACTTT.

This chain connects TRBV11-3 to TRBJ2-7, with TRBD1 identical over 9 bases. CDR3 size: 14 residues. Germline lookup yields CDR1 SGHNT and CDR2 YENEEA. The V gene end was trimmed by 6 bases and the J gene end by 2 bases; junction bases not matched to a gene: 5. Here the CDR3 reads CASSTGTGTYEQYF. The DNA of the CDR3 is TGTGCCAGCAGTACCGGGACAGGGACCTACGAGCAGTACTTC.

The V call is TRBV4-2, the J call TRBJ1-2; D is unresolved. This CDR3 spans 16 amino acids. Trimming stripped 1 base from V and 4 bases from J, with 16 bases between. Germline CDR1 is LGHNA and CDR2 is YNFKEQ. CDR3 region: CASSQASGVGGYGYTF. CDR3 DNA: TGTGCCAGCAGCCAAGCTTCAGGCGTGGGTGGCTATGGCTACACCTTC.

This chain joins TRBV29-1 and TRBJ2-5; 13 bases match TRBD2. Trimming took 5 bases from V and 2 from J; bases not matched to a gene: 11. Germline V gives CDR1 SQVTM, CDR2 ANQGSEA. This CDR3 has 17 amino acids. This chain's CDR3 is CSVPSGTSGARQETQYF. The CDR3 bases are TGCAGCGTTCCCTCCGGGACTAGCGGGGCCCGTCAAGAGACCCAGTACTTC.

The V gene is TRBV11-1, the J gene TRBJ2-7, with 10 bases that match TRBD2. This CDR3 region has 14 residues. Germline CDR1 SGHAT, CDR2 FQDESV (reference sequence). Unmatched junction bases numbered 3, after V lost 5 bases and J lost 2 bases. The CDR3 DNA is TGTGCCAGCAGCCTTAGCGGGGGGCCCTACGAGCAGTACTTC. It yields the protein CASSLSGGPYEQYF.

The gene calls are TRBV18 and TRBJ1-3; D gene ambiguous. Trimming removed 1 base from V and 0 bases from J, with 7 bases in between. The germline CDR1 and CDR2 sequences are KGHSH and LQKENI. This CDR3 spans 15 amino acids. CDR3 amino acids: CASSPQSNSGNTIYF. CDR3 bases: TGTGCCAGCTCACCACAGAGTAACTCTGGAAACACCATATATTTT. The full variable domain, its missing parts supplied by reference TRBV18 and TRBJ1-3, is NAGVMQNPRHLVRRRGQEARLRCSPMKGHSHVYWYRQLPEEGLKFMVYLQKENIIDESGMPKERFSAEFPKEGPSILRIQQVVRGDSAAYFCASSPQSNSGNTIYFGEGSWLTVV.

The chain carries TRBV5-1 and TRBJ1-5; 9 positions match TRBD1. Looked up from germline, CDR1 is SGHRS and CDR2 is YFSETQ. V gave up 4 bases and J gave up 7 bases; unmatched junction bases: 6. This CDR3 is built from 14 residues. The CDR3 sequence is CASSPTGGYQPQHF. CDR3 nucleotide sequence: TGCGCCAGCAGCCCAACAGGGGGCTACCAGCCCCAGCATTTT.

Concerning this clone itself: In the same sample, other DNA sequences code for this CDR3. V is TRBV7-9 and J is TRBJ2-7, with TRBD2 matching 7 bases. Unmatched junction bases numbered 4, after V lost 4 bases and J lost 1 base. This CDR3 is 14 amino acids long. In germline, CDR1 is SEHNR, CDR2 FQNEAQ (reference sequence). CDR3 DNA: TGTGCCAGCAGCTCCCCTAGCGGTTCCTACGAGCAGTACTTC. Residues: CASSSPSGSYEQYF. Drawing the rest from reference TRBV7-9 and TRBJ2-7, the complete variable domain is DTGVSQNPRHKITKRGQNVTFRCDPISEHNRLYWYRQTLGQGPEFLTYFQNEAQLEKSRLLSDRFSAERPKGSFSTLEIQRTEQGDSAMYLCASSSPSGSYEQYFGPGTRLTVT.

The V gene is TRBV5-6, the J gene TRBJ1-6, with D possibly TRBD1 on 5 matching bases. Germline CDR1 and CDR2: SGHDT and YYEEEE. The CDR3 loop spans 12 amino acids. Trimming pared 2 bases from V and 10 bases from J, leaving 7 bases between. The CDR3 is CASSFDSSPLHF. CDR3 sequence (DNA): TGTGCCAGCAGCTTCGACAGCTCACCCCTCCACTTT.

V is TRBV5-3 and J is TRBJ1-5, with D hard to call. TRBV5-3 is labeled an ORF, and its function is uncertain. This CDR3 is 11 amino acids long. Trimming shortened V by 4 bases and J by 7 bases, and 6 bases separated the two germline ends. CDR3 loop: CARSPSQPQHF. Here the CDR3 DNA reads TGTGCCAGAAGCCCATCCCAGCCCCAGCATTTT.

The chain links TRBV29-1 to TRBJ2-3; 9 positions agree with TRBD2. V lost 5 bases to trimming and J lost 1 base; unmatched junction nucleotides: 4. Germline-derived CDR1 and CDR2 are SQVTM and ANQGSEA. This CDR3 contains 14 residues. CDR3 in amino acids: CSVQASGGTDTQYF. CDR3 in DNA: TGCAGCGTTCAAGCTAGCGGGGGCACAGATACGCAGTATTTT.

J is TRBJ2-7 and V is TRBV10-3, with D uncertain. The CDR3 contains 12 residues. Germline CDR1 and CDR2: ENHRY and SYGVKD. V was shortened by 8 bases and J by 4 bases, with 12 bases between the two germline ends. The CDR3 nucleotides are TGTGCCATCGTGTCAGAAGTATACGAGCAGTACTTC. This translates into CAIVSEVYEQYF.

The rearrangement uses TRBV2 and TRBJ1-1; TRBD1 matches 7 bases. Germline V gene sequence: CDR1 SNHLY, CDR2 FYNNEI. J lost 5 bases, V lost 4 bases, and 7 bases had no gene match. CDR3 size: 14 residues. The CDR3 region is CASSVEGALTEAFF. The DNA for the CDR3 is TGTGCCAGCAGTGTTGAGGGGGCGCTTACTGAAGCTTTCTTT.

CDR3 sequence reads: CASDSLNSPLHF. The DNA of the CDR3 is TGTGCCAGCGACAGTCTTAATTCACCCCTCCACTTT. The genes are TRBV2 and TRBJ1-6; the D gene is possibly TRBD1 (5 bases). Trimming pared 8 bases from V and 6 bases from J, leaving 8 bases between. Per germline, CDR1 SNHLY and CDR2 FYNNEI. The CDR3 contains 12 residues.

The chain has TRBV13 and TRBJ1-3, with 7 bases matching TRBD1. CDR1 is PRHDT and CDR2 is FYEKMQ in the germline V gene (reference sequence). Trimming took 2 bases from V and 0 from J; bases not matched to a gene: 1. This CDR3 spans 15 amino acids. The CDR3, as DNA: TGTGCCAGCAGCTTACGGGACAGCTCTGGAAACACCATATATTTT. Protein product: CASSLRDSSGNTIYF.

This clone has a handful of counts. Written as DNA, the CDR3 is TGTGCCAGCAGCAGCCGGACAGGGACGGAAAGGAATGAAGCTTTCTTT. This encodes CASSSRTGTERNEAFF. V usage is TRBV13 and J usage is TRBJ1-1; 8 bases are a match to TRBD1. Trimming took 5 bases from V and 7 from J; bases not matched to a gene: 15. CDR1 PRHDT and CDR2 FYEKMQ come from the germline V gene (reference sequence). The CDR3 sequence is 16 residues long.

This clone occurred a few times. The gene calls are TRBV15 and TRBJ1-2; perhaps TRBD1 as D (6 bases). The germline V and J ends were trimmed by 5 bases and 4 bases, with 17 bases remaining between them. The CDR3 contains 15 residues. Germline CDR1 reads LNHNV; CDR2 reads YYDKDF (reference sequence). The chain's CDR3 is CATSGRQANPYGYTF. The CDR3 coding sequence is TGTGCCACCAGCGGAAGACAGGCGAACCCCTATGGCTACACCTTC.

The chain links TRBV6-5 to TRBJ1-2; D ambiguous. Trimming took off 6 bases at V and 5 bases at J, with 13 bases between the two ends. The germline V gene has CDR1 MNHEY and CDR2 SVGAGI. The length of the CDR3 is 13 residues. The CDR3, as DNA: TGTGCCAGCAGCCCCGAGGGTTCATATGGCTACACCTTC. This encodes CASSPEGSYGYTF.

The V gene is TRBV9, the J gene TRBJ1-4, with D uncertain. V lost 3 bases to trimming and J lost 3 bases, with 12 bases between them. Looked up from germline, CDR1 is SGDLS and CDR2 is YYNGEE. This CDR3 is built from 15 residues. Here the CDR3 reads CASSGGSGANEKLFF. The CDR3 coding sequence is TGTGCCAGCAGCGGAGGCAGCGGGGCTAATGAAAAACTGTTTTTT. The whole variable domain, filled in from reference TRBV9 and TRBJ1-4, reads DSGVTQTPKHLITATGQRVTLRCSPRSGDLSVYWYQQSLDQGLQFLIQYYNGEERAKGNILERFSAQQFPDLHSELNLSSLELGDSALYFCASSGGSGANEKLFFGSGTQLSVL.

The chain is built from TRBV15 and TRBJ2-7; TRBD2 matches at 9 bases. V dropped 5 bases and J dropped 2; count of bases not matched to a gene: 7. Germline CDR1 is LNHNV and CDR2 is YYDKDF (reference sequence). The CDR3 contains 15 residues. The CDR3 nucleotides are TGTGCCACCAGCTTACGGACTAGCGAAGCCTACGAGCAGTACTTC. It encodes CATSLRTSEAYEQYF.

This clone was seen once. The V and J genes are TRBV19 and TRBJ2-3; 11 bases map to TRBD1. V was pared by 4 bases and J by 5 bases, with 5 bases of the junction left unmatched. The CDR3 is 15 amino acids. Germline V gene sequence: CDR1 LNHDA, CDR2 SQIVND (reference sequence). The DNA of the CDR3 is TGTGCCAGTAGTACCACCGGGACAGGGGGAGATACGCAGTATTTT. Translation gives CASSTTGTGGDTQYF.

There are a few counts of this clone. The chain recombines TRBV19 with TRBJ2-7, with 8 bases that match TRBD1. V trimming: 6 bases; J trimming: 6 bases; junction bases outside the gene matches: 13. From germline, CDR1 is LNHDA and CDR2 SQIVND (reference sequence). The CDR3 runs to 15 residues. The CDR3 region has the DNA TGTGCCAGTAGAACCGGACAGGGCCTTAGCTCCGAGCAGTACTTC. Translated, it gives CASRTGQGLSSEQYF.

This clone came up once. The chain couples TRBV9 to TRBJ2-5; the D is unclear. Trimming cost V 7 bases and J 1 base, with 11 bases left between them. This CDR3 region has 13 residues. Germline V gene data show CDR1 as SGDLS and CDR2 as YYNGEE. The CDR3 sequence: CASSRGLQETQYF. DNA of the CDR3: TGTGCCAGCTCTCGCGGCCTCCAAGAGACCCAGTACTTC. The full variable domain, in which reference TRBV9 and TRBJ2-5 provide the parts outside the CDR3, is DSGVTQTPKHLITATGQRVTLRCSPRSGDLSVYWYQQSLDQGLQFLIQYYNGEERAKGNILERFSAQQFPDLHSELNLSSLELGDSALYFCASSRGLQETQYFGPGTRLLVL.

The chain employs TRBV28 and TRBJ1-5; D unclear. The CDR3 runs 14 residues. Per germline, CDR1 MDHEN and CDR2 SYDVKM. Trimming left V 4 bases short and J 0 bases short, with 7 bases between. As DNA, the CDR3 is TGTGCCAGCAGTTCTGAGAATAGCAATCAGCCCCAGCATTTT. Protein product: CASSSENSNQPQHF.

The CDR3 DNA is TGCGCCAGCAGCTCCTTAGCGGGGGGGCTAACAGATACGCAGTATTTT. It codes for CASSSLAGGLTDTQYF. The chain couples TRBV5-1 to TRBJ2-3; 11 positions match TRBD2. With V trimmed by 3 bases and J by 3 bases, 6 bases remained unmatched. Germline V gives CDR1 SGHRS, CDR2 YFSETQ. The CDR3 covers 16 residues.

The V gene is TRBV24-1, the J gene TRBJ2-5, with 11 bases that match TRBD2. CDR3 length: 17 residues. From germline, CDR1 is KGHDR and CDR2 SFDVKD. Trimming cost V 4 bases and J 0 bases; bases outside gene matches: 6. The CDR3 sequence: CATSDPGTSGYQETQYF. The CDR3 DNA reads TGTGCCACCAGTGACCCCGGGACTAGCGGTTACCAAGAGACCCAGTACTTC.